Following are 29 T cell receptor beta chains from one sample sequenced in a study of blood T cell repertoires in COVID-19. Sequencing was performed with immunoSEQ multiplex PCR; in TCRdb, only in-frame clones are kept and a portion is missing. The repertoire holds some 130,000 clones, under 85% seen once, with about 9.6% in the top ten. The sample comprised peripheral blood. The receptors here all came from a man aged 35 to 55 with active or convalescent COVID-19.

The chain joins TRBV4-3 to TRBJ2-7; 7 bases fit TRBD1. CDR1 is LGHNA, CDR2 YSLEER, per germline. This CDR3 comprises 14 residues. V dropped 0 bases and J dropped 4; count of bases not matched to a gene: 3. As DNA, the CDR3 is TGCGCCAGCAGCCAAGAGGACAGGAGTTACGAGCAGTACTTC. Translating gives CASSQEDRSYEQYF.

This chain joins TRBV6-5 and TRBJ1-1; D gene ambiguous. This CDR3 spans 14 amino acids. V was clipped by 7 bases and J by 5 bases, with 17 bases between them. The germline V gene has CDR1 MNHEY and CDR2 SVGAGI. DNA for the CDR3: TGTGCCAGCACCGAGGGTTCTGGGAAGACTGAAGCTTTCTTT. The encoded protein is CASTEGSGKTEAFF.

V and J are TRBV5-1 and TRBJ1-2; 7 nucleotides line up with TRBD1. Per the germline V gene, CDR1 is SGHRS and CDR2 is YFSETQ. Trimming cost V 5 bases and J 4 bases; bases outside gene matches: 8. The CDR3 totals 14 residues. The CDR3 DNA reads TGCGCCAGCAGACGGGACAGCGGCTCCTATGGCTACACCTTC. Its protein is CASRRDSGSYGYTF.

Here the CDR3 reads CASSQSGANEKLFF. In DNA, the CDR3 is TGTGCCAGCAGCCAATCAGGGGCTAATGAAAAACTGTTTTTT. The chain combines TRBV3-1 (or the pseudogene TRBV3-2) with TRBJ1-4, with TRBD1 as a possible D gene (6 bases). The V end was cut by 2 bases, the J end by 3 bases, with 7 bases between. This CDR3 spans 14 amino acids. Germline assignment: CDR1 LGHDT and CDR2 YNNKEL (reference sequence).

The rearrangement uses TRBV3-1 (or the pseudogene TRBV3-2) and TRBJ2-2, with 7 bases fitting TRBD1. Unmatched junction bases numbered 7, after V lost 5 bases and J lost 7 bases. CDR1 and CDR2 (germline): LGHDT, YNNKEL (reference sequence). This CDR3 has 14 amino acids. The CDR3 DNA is TGTGCCAGCAGCGCCAGGGGGTATGGCGGGGAGCTGTTTTTT. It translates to CASSARGYGGELFF.

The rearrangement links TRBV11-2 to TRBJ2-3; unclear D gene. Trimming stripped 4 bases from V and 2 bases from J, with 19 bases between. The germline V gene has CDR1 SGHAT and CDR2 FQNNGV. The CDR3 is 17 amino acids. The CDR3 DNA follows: TGTGCCAGCAGCTCCCGACTTGGAGCGCTTTTCACAGATACGCAGTATTTT. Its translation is CASSSRLGALFTDTQYF. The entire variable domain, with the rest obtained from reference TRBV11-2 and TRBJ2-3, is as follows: EAGVAQSPRYKIIEKRQSVAFWCNPISGHATLYWYQQILGQGPKLLIQFQNNGVVDDSQLPKDRFSAERLKGVDSTLKIQPAKLEDSAVYLCASSSRLGALFTDTQYFGPGTRLTVL.

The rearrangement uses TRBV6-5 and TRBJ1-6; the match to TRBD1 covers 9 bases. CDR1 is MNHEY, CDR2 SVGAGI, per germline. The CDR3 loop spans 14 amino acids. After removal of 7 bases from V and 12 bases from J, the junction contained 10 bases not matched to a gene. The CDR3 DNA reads TGTGCCAGCACCGAAGGGGGACAGGGTTTACCCCTCCACTTT. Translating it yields CASTEGGQGLPLHF.

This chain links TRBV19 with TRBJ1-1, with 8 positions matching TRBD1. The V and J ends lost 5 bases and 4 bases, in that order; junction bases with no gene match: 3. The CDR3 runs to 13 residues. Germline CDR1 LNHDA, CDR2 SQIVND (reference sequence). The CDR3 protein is CASSAQGGTEAFF. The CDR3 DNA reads TGTGCCAGTAGTGCACAGGGGGGCACTGAAGCTTTCTTT.

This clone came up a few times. The DNA for the CDR3 is TGTGCCAGCAGCCAAGATATACAGTTAACCCAGCATTTT. This encodes CASSQDIQLTQHF. The chain joins TRBV3-1 (or the pseudogene TRBV3-2) to TRBJ1-5; no clear D. Germline CDR1 is LGHDT and CDR2 is YNNKEL (reference sequence). V was pared by 0 bases and J by 11 bases, with 11 bases between. The CDR3 extends over 13 amino acids.

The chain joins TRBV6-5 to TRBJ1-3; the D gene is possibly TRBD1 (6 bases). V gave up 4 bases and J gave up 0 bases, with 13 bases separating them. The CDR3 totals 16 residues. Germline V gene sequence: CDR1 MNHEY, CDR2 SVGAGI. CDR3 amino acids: CASSLKIRGSGNTIYF. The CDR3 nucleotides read TGTGCCAGCAGTTTAAAGATCAGGGGCTCTGGAAACACCATATATTTT.

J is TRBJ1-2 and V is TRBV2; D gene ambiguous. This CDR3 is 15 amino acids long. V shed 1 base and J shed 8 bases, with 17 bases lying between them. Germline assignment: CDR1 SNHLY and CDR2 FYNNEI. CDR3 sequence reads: CASSEGGGPSGGYTF. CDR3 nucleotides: TGTGCCAGCAGTGAAGGAGGCGGGCCCTCGGGCGGCTACACCTTC.

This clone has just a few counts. CDR3 residues: CASSMIEGAGGELFF. The CDR3 bases are TGTGCCAGTAGTATGATAGAGGGGGCTGGCGGGGAGCTGTTTTTT. V usage is TRBV19 and J usage is TRBJ2-2; the match to TRBD1 covers 7 bases. Germline assignment: CDR1 LNHDA and CDR2 SQIVND (reference sequence). V lost 3 bases to trimming and J lost 7 bases; unmatched junction nucleotides: 8. The CDR3 covers 15 residues.

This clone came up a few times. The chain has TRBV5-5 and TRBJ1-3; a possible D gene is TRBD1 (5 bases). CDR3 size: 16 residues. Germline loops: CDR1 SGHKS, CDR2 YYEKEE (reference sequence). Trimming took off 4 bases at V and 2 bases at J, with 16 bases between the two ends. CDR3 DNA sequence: TGTGCCAGCAGCCACCGTGGGGTAGGGGCTGGAAACACCATATATTTT. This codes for CASSHRGVGAGNTIYF.

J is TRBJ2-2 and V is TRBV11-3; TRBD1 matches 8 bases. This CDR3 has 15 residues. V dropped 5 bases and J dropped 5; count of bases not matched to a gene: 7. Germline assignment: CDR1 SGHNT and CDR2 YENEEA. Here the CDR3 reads CASSGAGGATGELFF. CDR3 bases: TGTGCCAGCAGCGGAGCAGGGGGCGCAACCGGGGAGCTGTTTTTT. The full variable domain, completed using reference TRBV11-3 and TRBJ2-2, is EAGVVQSPRYKIIEKKQPVAFWCNPISGHNTLYWYLQNLGQGPELLIRYENEEAVDDSQLPKDRFSAERLKGVDSTLKIQPAELGDSAVYLCASSGAGGATGELFFGEGSRLTVL.

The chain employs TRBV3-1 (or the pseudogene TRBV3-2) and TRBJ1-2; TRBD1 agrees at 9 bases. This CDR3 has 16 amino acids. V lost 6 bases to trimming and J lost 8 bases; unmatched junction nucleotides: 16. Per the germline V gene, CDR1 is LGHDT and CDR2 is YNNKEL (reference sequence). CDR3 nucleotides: TGTGCCAGCAGTCCCCACACGCTACAGGGGGCGGAAGGCTACACCTTC. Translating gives CASSPHTLQGAEGYTF.

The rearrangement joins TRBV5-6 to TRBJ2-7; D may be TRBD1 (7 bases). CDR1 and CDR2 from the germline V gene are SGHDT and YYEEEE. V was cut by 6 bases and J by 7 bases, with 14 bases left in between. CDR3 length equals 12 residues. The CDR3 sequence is CASTQGGREQYF. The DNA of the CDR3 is TGTGCCAGCACCCAGGGGGGCCGGGAGCAGTACTTC.

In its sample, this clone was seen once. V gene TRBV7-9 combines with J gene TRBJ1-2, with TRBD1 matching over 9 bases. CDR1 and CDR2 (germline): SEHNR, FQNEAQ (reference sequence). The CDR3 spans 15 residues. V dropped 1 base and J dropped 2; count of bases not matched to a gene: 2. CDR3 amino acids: CASSLGTGENYGYTF. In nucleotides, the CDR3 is TGTGCCAGCAGCTTAGGGACAGGGGAGAACTATGGCTACACCTTC.

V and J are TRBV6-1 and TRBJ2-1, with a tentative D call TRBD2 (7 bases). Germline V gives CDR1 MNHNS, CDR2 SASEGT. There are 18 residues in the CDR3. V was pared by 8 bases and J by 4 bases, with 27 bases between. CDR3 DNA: TGTGCCAGCCGTGGGGGCTATACCCTGGCGGGGGTATACAATGAGCAGTTCTTC. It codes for CASRGGYTLAGVYNEQFF.

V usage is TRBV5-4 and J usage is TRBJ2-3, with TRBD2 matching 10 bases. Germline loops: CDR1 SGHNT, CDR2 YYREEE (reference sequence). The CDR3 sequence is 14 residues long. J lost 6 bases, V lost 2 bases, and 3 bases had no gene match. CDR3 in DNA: TGTGCCAGCAGCTTAAAGCGGGGGGGTGATACGCAGTATTTT. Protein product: CASSLKRGGDTQYF.

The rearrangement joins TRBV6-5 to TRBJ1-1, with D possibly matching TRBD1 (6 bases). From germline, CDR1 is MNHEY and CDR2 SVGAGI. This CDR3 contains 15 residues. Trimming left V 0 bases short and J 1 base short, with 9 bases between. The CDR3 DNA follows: TGTGCCAGCAGTTACTCGCCGACAGGGAACACTGAAGCTTTCTTT. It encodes CASSYSPTGNTEAFF.

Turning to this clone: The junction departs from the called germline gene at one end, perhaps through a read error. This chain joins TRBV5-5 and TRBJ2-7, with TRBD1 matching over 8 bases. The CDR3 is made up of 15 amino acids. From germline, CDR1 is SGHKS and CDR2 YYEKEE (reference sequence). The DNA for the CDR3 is TGTGCCAGCAGATTGGGACAGGCCCAGTCCTACGAGCAGTACTTC. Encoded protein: CASRLGQAQSYEQYF.

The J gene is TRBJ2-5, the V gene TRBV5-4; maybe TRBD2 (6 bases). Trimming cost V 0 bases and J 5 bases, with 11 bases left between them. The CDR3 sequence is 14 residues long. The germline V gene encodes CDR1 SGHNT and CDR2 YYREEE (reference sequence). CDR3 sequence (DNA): TGTGCCAGCAGCTTGGCGGGGGTTGGGGAGACCCAGTACTTC. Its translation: CASSLAGVGETQYF.

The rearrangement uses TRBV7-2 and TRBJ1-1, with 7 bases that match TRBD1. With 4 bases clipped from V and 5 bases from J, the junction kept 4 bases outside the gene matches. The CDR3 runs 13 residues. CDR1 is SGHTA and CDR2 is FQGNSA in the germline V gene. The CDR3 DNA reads TGTGCCAGCAGCTCAGGGGGTAGAACTGAAGCTTTCTTT. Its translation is CASSSGGRTEAFF.

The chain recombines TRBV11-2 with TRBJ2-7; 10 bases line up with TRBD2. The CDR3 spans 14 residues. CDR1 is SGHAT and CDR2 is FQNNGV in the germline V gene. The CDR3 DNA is TGTGCTTCAGCCCTAGCGGGGGTACCCTACGAGCAGTACTTC. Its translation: CASALAGVPYEQYF.

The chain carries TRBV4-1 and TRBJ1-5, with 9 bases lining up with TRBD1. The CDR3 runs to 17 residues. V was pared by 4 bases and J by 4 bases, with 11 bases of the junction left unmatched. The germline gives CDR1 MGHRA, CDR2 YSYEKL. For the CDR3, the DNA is TGCGCCAGCAGCCCAGAACAGGGGGCGCCTGGGAATCAGCCCCAGCATTTT. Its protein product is CASSPEQGAPGNQPQHF.

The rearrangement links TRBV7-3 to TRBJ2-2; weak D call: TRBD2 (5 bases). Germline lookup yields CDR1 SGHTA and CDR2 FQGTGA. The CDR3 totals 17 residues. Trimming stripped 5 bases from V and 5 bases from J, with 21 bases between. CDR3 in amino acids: CASSPSGKSAETGELFF. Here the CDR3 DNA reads TGTGCCAGCAGCCCATCGGGAAAATCGGCCGAGACCGGGGAGCTGTTTTTT.

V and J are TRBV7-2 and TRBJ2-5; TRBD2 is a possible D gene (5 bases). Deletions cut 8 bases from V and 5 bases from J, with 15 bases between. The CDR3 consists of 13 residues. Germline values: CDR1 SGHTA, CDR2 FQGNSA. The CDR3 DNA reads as TGTGCCAGCCAGCAAGGAGGACGGGAGACCCAGTACTTC. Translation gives CASQQGGRETQYF.

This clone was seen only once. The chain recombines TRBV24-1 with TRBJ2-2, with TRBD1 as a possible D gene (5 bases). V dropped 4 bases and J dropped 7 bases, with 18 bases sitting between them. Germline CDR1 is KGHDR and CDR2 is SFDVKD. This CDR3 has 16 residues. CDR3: CATSDASGLRSGELFF. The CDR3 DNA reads TGTGCCACCAGTGACGCATCAGGGCTACGTAGCGGGGAGCTGTTTTTT.

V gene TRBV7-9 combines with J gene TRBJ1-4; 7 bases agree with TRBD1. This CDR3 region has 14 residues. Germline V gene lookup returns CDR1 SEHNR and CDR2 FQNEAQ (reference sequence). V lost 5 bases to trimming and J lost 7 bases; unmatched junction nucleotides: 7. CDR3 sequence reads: CASSKQGISEKLFF. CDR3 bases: TGTGCCAGCAGCAAACAGGGGATATCTGAAAAACTGTTTTTT.